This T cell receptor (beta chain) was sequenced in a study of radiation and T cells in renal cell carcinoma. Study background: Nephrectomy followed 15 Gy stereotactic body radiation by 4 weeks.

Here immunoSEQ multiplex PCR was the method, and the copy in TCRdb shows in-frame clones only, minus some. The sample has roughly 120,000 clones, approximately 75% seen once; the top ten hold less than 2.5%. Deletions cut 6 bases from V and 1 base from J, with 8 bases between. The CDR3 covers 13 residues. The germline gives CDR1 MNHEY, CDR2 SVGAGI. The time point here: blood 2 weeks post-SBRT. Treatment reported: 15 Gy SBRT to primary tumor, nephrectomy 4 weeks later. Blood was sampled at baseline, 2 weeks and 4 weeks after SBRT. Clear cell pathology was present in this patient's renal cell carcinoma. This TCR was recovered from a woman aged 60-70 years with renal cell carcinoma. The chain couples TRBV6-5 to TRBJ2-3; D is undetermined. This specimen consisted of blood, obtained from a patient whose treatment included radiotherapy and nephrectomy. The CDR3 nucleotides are TGTGCCAGCAGGAGGCTCGGCACAGATACGCAGTATTTT. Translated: CASRRLGTDTQYF.